A single sample gave rise to the 6 T cell receptor beta chains below, sequenced in a study of CD8 T cells in Susac syndrome. Reverse transcription used about 0.45 to 1 ug RNA and random hexamers. TCRdb reprocessed the immunoSEQ multiplex PCR reads via MiXCR and lists one record per CDR3 protein. The sample carries over 140,000 distinct CDR3 sequences, more than 85% recorded once. The sample was CD4+ T cells from PBMCs. The receptors derive from a human donor with Susac syndrome.

The chain recombines TRBV18 with TRBJ2-5, with D possibly TRBD1 on 6 matching bases. The CDR3 contains 17 residues. Germline V gene sequence: CDR1 KGHSH, CDR2 LQKENI. V shed 3 bases and J shed 0 bases, with 17 bases lying between them. The CDR3 DNA is TGTGCCAGCTCACCGCGACGGGACATGGCGAACCAAGAGACCCAGTACTTC. The encoded protein is CASSPRRDMANQETQYF.

V is TRBV13 and J is TRBJ2-2, with D perhaps matching TRBD1 (6 bases). Deletions cut 5 bases from V and 3 bases from J, with 13 bases between. The CDR3 sequence is 15 residues long. Germline V gene sequence: CDR1 PRHDT, CDR2 FYEKMQ (reference sequence). CDR3 nucleotides: TGTGCCAGCAGCCTACCAGGGGCCGACACCGGGGAGCTGTTTTTT. It specifies CASSLPGADTGELFF.

The chain employs TRBV7-9 and TRBJ2-1, with 9 bases aligning to TRBD2. The V gene end was trimmed by 11 bases and the J gene end by 4 bases; junction bases not matched to a gene: 9. CDR3 length: 14 residues. Germline assignment: CDR1 SEHNR and CDR2 FQNEAQ (reference sequence). CDR3 in amino acids: CAGEAGGYYNEQFF. The CDR3 coding sequence is TGTGCCGGCGAAGCGGGAGGTTATTACAATGAGCAGTTCTTC.

The J gene is TRBJ1-1, the V gene TRBV11-2, with TRBD1 matching over 10 bases. The germline CDR1 and CDR2 sequences are SGHAT and FQNNGV. With V trimmed by 6 bases and J by 4 bases, 2 bases remained unmatched. The CDR3 totals 13 residues. The CDR3 sequence: CASSWTGGTEAFF. CDR3 nucleotide sequence: TGTGCCAGCAGTTGGACAGGGGGCACTGAAGCTTTCTTT.

The rearrangement uses TRBV20-1 and TRBJ2-4; maybe TRBD2 (7 bases). This CDR3 has 15 amino acids. Trimming cost V 4 bases and J 1 base, with 14 bases left between them. Germline loops: CDR1 DFQATT, CDR2 SNEGSKA (reference sequence). CDR3 bases: TGCAGTGCTAATGGACAGACTAGCGCCAAAAACATTCAGTACTTC. Translation gives CSANGQTSAKNIQYF.

The chain couples TRBV2 to TRBJ2-5; D may be TRBD1 or TRBD2 (5 bases each). CDR1 is SNHLY and CDR2 is FYNNEI in the germline V gene. The germline V and J ends were trimmed by 6 bases and 4 bases, with 12 bases remaining between them. This CDR3 has 13 residues. This CDR3 reads CASRWDRRETQYF. The CDR3, as DNA: TGTGCCAGCAGATGGGACCGGAGAGAGACCCAGTACTTC. Drawing the rest from reference TRBV2 and TRBJ2-5, the complete variable domain is EPEVTQTPSHQVTQMGQEVILRCVPISNHLYFYWYRQILGQKVEFLVSFYNNEISEKSEIFDDQFSVERPDGSNFTLKIRSTKLEDSAMYFCASRWDRRETQYFGPGTRLLVL.